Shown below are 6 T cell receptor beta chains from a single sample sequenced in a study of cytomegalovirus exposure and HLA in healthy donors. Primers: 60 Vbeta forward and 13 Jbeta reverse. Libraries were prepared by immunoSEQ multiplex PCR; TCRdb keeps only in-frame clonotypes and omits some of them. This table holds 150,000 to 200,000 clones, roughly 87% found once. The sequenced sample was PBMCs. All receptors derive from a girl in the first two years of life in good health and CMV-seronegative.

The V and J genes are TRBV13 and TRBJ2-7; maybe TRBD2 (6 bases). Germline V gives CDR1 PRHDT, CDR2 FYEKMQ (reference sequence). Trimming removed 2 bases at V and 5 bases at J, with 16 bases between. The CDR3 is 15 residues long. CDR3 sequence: CASSLMYGGRHEQYF. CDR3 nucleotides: TGTGCCAGCAGCTTAATGTATGGAGGGAGGCACGAGCAGTACTTC.

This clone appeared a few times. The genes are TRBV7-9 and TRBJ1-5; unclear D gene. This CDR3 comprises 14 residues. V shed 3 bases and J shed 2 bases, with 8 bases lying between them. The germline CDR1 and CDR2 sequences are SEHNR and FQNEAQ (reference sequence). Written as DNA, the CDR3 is TGTGCCAGCAGCTTGACCCTAGGCAATCAGCCCCAGCATTTT. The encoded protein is CASSLTLGNQPQHF.

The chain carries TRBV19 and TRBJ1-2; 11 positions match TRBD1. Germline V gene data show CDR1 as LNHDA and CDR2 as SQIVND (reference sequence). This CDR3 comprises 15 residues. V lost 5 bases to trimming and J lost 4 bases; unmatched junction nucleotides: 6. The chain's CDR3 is CASSSWDRGSYGYTF. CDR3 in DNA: TGTGCCAGTAGTTCGTGGGACAGGGGGAGCTATGGCTACACCTTC.

As DNA, the CDR3 is TGTGCCAGCAGCTCGACTAGCGACAGACGGGGGGAGCAGTTCTTC. Translation gives CASSSTSDRRGEQFF. The rearrangement links TRBV7-3 to TRBJ2-1; 8 positions match TRBD2. This CDR3 is built from 15 residues. The J segment lost 10 bases and the V segment lost 4 bases, leaving 12 bases of the junction unmatched. Germline V lookup: CDR1 SGHTA, CDR2 FQGTGA.

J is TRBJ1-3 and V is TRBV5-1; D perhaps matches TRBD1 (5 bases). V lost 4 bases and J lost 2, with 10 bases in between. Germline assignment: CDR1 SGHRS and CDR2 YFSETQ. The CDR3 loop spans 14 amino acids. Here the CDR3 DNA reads TGCGCCAGCAGCGTGGGGCAAGCTGGAAACACCATATATTTT. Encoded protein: CASSVGQAGNTIYF.

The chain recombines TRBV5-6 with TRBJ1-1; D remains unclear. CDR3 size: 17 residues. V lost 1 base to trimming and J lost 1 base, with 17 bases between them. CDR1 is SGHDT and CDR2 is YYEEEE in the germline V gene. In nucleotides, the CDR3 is TGTGCCAGCAGCTTGTTCTGGAGAGCCCCCTCGAACACTGAAGCTTTCTTT. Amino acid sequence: CASSLFWRAPSNTEAFF.